Sequencing of this TCR beta chain was carried out in a study of identical twins. Overall study findings and caveats: Donors were not followed over many years; analysis was cross-sectional.

Template switching supplied a universal primer site; unique molecular identifiers were carried on the cDNA. TCRdb recomputed calls from the 5' RACE reads with MiXCR, one row per CDR3 protein. The table shows around 230,000 distinct CDR3 sequences, with less than 9.5% occurring only once. A note on this clonotype: Its matching antigen is unknown.

The source of this sequence is a woman under 30 in good health. Sample: memory (CD45RO+) T cells sorted from blood.

This CDR3 reads CASSLDRVYTF. The CDR3 DNA is TGTGCCAGCAGCCTAGACAGGGTCTACACCTTC. J is TRBJ1-2 and V is TRBV7-9, with TRBD1 matching 7 bases. Germline V gene data show CDR1 as SEHNR and CDR2 as FQNEAQ (reference sequence). The CDR3 has 11 residues. V was clipped by 5 bases and J by 10 bases; unmatched bases: 4.